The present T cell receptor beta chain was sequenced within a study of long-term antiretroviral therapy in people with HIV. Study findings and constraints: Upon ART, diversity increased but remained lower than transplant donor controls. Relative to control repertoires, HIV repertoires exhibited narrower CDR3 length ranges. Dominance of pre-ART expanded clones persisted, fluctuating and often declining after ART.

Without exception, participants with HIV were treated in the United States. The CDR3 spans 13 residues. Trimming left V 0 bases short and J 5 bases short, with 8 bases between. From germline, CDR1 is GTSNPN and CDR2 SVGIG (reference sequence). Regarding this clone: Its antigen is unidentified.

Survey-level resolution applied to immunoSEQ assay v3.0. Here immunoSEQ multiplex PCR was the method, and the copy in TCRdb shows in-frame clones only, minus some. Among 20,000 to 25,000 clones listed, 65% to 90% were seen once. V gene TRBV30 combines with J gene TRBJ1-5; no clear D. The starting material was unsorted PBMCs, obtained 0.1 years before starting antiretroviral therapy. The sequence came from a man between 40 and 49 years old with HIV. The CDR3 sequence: CAWSVDRDQPQHF. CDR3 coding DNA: TGTGCCTGGAGTGTAGATAGGGATCAGCCCCAGCATTTT.